The 3 T cell receptor beta chains below come from one sample, sequenced in a study of T-cell memory formation after mild COVID-19. TCRdb itself ran the 5' RACE reads through MiXCR, one entry per CDR3 protein. The data contain approximately 300,000 distinct CDR3 sequences, approximately 16% of them singletons. Sequenced material: PBMCs or a T cell subset sorted from them (not recorded which). These receptors came from a man younger than 35 who had mild COVID-19 (a few samples of this study predate the infection). Cell type and time point are not known.

This clonotype was counted only a few times. The gene calls are TRBV7-2 and TRBJ2-3, with 13 bases identical to TRBD2. CDR1 and CDR2 (germline): SGHTA, FQGNSA. J was trimmed by 2 bases and V by 6 bases; bases with no gene match: 5. CDR3 size: 16 residues. The CDR3: CASRVGLAGITDTQYF. The CDR3 region has the DNA TGTGCCAGCAGGGTGGGACTAGCGGGGATCACAGATACGCAGTATTTT.

This clonotype was recorded a few times. The gene calls are TRBV6-1 and TRBJ2-5, with D possibly being TRBD2 (5 bases). The ends were cut back, 3 bases at V and 5 bases at J, with 10 bases in the middle. Germline V lookup: CDR1 MNHNS, CDR2 SASEGT. The CDR3 runs 13 residues. The CDR3 is CASSDWQRETQYF. In DNA, the CDR3 is TGTGCCAGCAGTGATTGGCAGCGGGAGACCCAGTACTTC.

The J gene is TRBJ1-1, the V gene TRBV12-3 or TRBV12-4; D might be TRBD1 (6 bases). This CDR3 comprises 15 residues. V shed 4 bases and J shed 3 bases, with 15 bases lying between them. The CDR3 DNA reads as TGTGCCAGCAGTTCCCGGTGGAACAGGGACACTGAAGCTTTCTTT. Translated, it gives CASSSRWNRDTEAFF.